These T cell receptor beta chains were read from a single sample in a study of cytotoxic CD8 clonotypes in ibrutinib-treated CLL. Data came from immunoSEQ multiplex PCR; TCRdb stores just in-frame clones and leaves some out. The data hold about 140,000 clones, with approximately 90% observed a single time. The starting material was PBMCs, obtained after 12 months of ibrutinib treatment. These receptors were taken from a human donor with chronic lymphocytic leukemia. The CDR3 runs from the conserved cysteine through the conserved F or W. The order of the fields is J gene, V gene, CDR3 protein.

j_call: TRBJ2-1
v_call: TRBV5-1
cdr3_aa: CASSPQGAPYNEQFF

j_call: TRBJ2-3
v_call: TRBV28
cdr3_aa: CASRSGGGTDTQYF

j_call: TRBJ2-1
v_call: TRBV11-3
cdr3_aa: CASSYTNNPYNEQFF

j_call: TRBJ2-7
v_call: TRBV7-9
cdr3_aa: CASSPGPGSEQYF

j_call: TRBJ1-1
v_call: TRBV27
cdr3_aa: CASSQGDRAFAFF

j_call: TRBJ2-2
v_call: TRBV15
cdr3_aa: CATGHLSGGGTGELFF

j_call: TRBJ2-7
v_call: TRBV28
cdr3_aa: CASNSRDGVSYEQYF

j_call: TRBJ2-3
v_call: TRBV15
cdr3_aa: CATSTLGALTSTDTQYF

j_call: TRBJ2-3
v_call: TRBV10-3
cdr3_aa: CAISESLAGEVDTQYF

j_call: TRBJ2-3
v_call: TRBV7-3
cdr3_aa: CASSLIGQTDTQYF

j_call: TRBJ2-7
v_call: TRBV29-1
cdr3_aa: CSVLGTSVYEQYF

j_call: TRBJ2-7
v_call: TRBV27
cdr3_aa: CASSLRGSFSYEQYF

j_call: TRBJ2-3
v_call: TRBV28
cdr3_aa: CASSPGGGPTDTQYF

j_call: TRBJ2-3
v_call: TRBV5-4
cdr3_aa: CASSLEASGVGTDTQYF

j_call: TRBJ1-1
v_call: TRBV19
cdr3_aa: CASRPDGSEAFF

j_call: TRBJ2-5
v_call: TRBV18
cdr3_aa: CASSPQEDLQETQYF

j_call: TRBJ2-3
v_call: TRBV10-3
cdr3_aa: CAISEYGTERTDTQYF

j_call: TRBJ1-1
v_call: TRBV2
cdr3_aa: CASQGEMNTEAFF

j_call: TRBJ2-1
v_call: TRBV5-1
cdr3_aa: CASSSGRTGADEQFF

j_call: TRBJ2-7
v_call: TRBV29-1
cdr3_aa: CSVERDRPYEQYF

j_call: TRBJ1-5
v_call: TRBV5-6
cdr3_aa: CASSYGQGSRAQHF

j_call: TRBJ2-1
v_call: TRBV19
cdr3_aa: CASSMGPSGEQFF

j_call: TRBJ2-1
v_call: TRBV10-3
cdr3_aa: CAITPSGAVSYNEQFF

j_call: TRBJ2-5
v_call: TRBV21-1
cdr3_aa: CASSRQGAQMYQETQYF

j_call: TRBJ2-6
v_call: TRBV11-3
cdr3_aa: CASSPSGTGSGANVLTF

j_call: TRBJ1-5
v_call: TRBV7-9
cdr3_aa: CASSLGLGNQPQHF

j_call: TRBJ2-7
v_call: TRBV5-1
cdr3_aa: CASRGGSRDILSDEQYF

j_call: TRBJ1-3
v_call: TRBV2
cdr3_aa: CASSGQGIGNTIYF

j_call: TRBJ2-3
v_call: TRBV7-8
cdr3_aa: CASSLSNWDTQYF

j_call: TRBJ1-1
v_call: TRBV18
cdr3_aa: CASSHGQNTEAFF

j_call: TRBJ2-7
v_call: TRBV5-6
cdr3_aa: CASSKGGSYEQYF

j_call: TRBJ2-7
v_call: TRBV7-2
cdr3_aa: CASSQEVAGNYEQYF

j_call: TRBJ2-7
v_call: TRBV7-8
cdr3_aa: CASSLVGGTYEQYF

j_call: TRBJ2-5
v_call: TRBV10-3
cdr3_aa: CAIREGGSQTQYF

j_call: TRBJ2-3
v_call: TRBV14
cdr3_aa: CASAGTSMDTQYF

j_call: TRBJ2-1
v_call: TRBV14
cdr3_aa: CASSRLSGGSYNEQFF

j_call: TRBJ1-3
v_call: TRBV30
cdr3_aa: CAWSVNEGNTIYF

j_call: TRBJ1-1
v_call: TRBV5-1
cdr3_aa: CASSWGTGNTEAFF

j_call: TRBJ2-7
v_call: TRBV10-3
cdr3_aa: CAISSGNSYEQYF

j_call: TRBJ2-2
v_call: TRBV7-3
cdr3_aa: CASSSRQGANGELFF

j_call: TRBJ2-5
v_call: TRBV5-1
cdr3_aa: CASSRGTSGSQETQYF

j_call: TRBJ2-1
v_call: TRBV9
cdr3_aa: CASSPRPGHREEQFF

j_call: TRBJ2-3
v_call: TRBV25-1
cdr3_aa: CASSDPTGTDTQYF

j_call: TRBJ1-4
v_call: TRBV14
cdr3_aa: CASSQGSHQNEKLFF

j_call: TRBJ2-1
v_call: TRBV5-3
cdr3_aa: CARSSTSEFF

j_call: TRBJ2-1
v_call: TRBV27
cdr3_aa: CASSPASGFNEQFF

j_call: TRBJ2-3
v_call: TRBV7-6
cdr3_aa: CASSLAGSPTDTQYF

j_call: TRBJ2-7
v_call: TRBV10-3
cdr3_aa: CAISGGLNSYEQYF

j_call: TRBJ1-3
v_call: TRBV5-5
cdr3_aa: CASSSGTANSGNTIYF

j_call: TRBJ2-2
v_call: TRBV9
cdr3_aa: CASSVGLAKDTGELFF

j_call: TRBJ1-5
v_call: TRBV5-5
cdr3_aa: CASSLESGAGGQPQHF

j_call: TRBJ1-5
v_call: TRBV10-2
cdr3_aa: CASGTVIDQPQHF

j_call: TRBJ1-1
v_call: TRBV7-9
cdr3_aa: CASGETGRNTEAFF

j_call: TRBJ2-1
v_call: TRBV19
cdr3_aa: CASSKKDRGLNEQFF

j_call: TRBJ2-3
v_call: TRBV30
cdr3_aa: CAWMWGRGTDTQYF

j_call: TRBJ1-2
v_call: TRBV28
cdr3_aa: CASSPPTGGYTF

j_call: TRBJ2-1
v_call: TRBV30
cdr3_aa: CAWTSATYNEQFF

j_call: TRBJ1-4
v_call: TRBV4-2
cdr3_aa: CASSQVTAGNEKLFF